The rows below give T cell receptor beta chains drawn from one sample of a study of T-cell memory formation after mild COVID-19. TCRdb passed the 5' RACE reads through MiXCR, listing each CDR3 protein once. This sample has about 150,000 distinct CDR3 sequences, with roughly 28% found just once. The sample comprised PBMCs or a T cell subset sorted from them (not recorded which). The receptors derive from an adult woman who had mild COVID-19 (a few samples of this study predate the infection). Cell type and time point are not known. Both conserved end residues are part of each CDR3.

v_call: TRBV24-1
cdr3_aa: CATGQGYNEQFF

v_call: TRBV7-3
cdr3_aa: CASSLGRRPTDTQYF

v_call: TRBV30
cdr3_aa: CAIGSVGTIYF

v_call: TRBV12-3/TRBV12-4
cdr3_aa: CASSVGAGQPQHF

v_call: TRBV30
cdr3_aa: CAWGRGVGVFGEQFF

v_call: TRBV5-1
cdr3_aa: CASSLTGAINQPQHF

v_call: TRBV29-1
cdr3_aa: CSVEDLGAESSYNEQFF

v_call: TRBV20-1
cdr3_aa: CSARASLASTGELFF

v_call: TRBV7-9
cdr3_aa: CASSLVQGDTQYF

v_call: TRBV5-4
cdr3_aa: CASSARTGLEYGYTF

v_call: TRBV5-4
cdr3_aa: CASSSGGSGGIYEQYF

v_call: TRBV5-1
cdr3_aa: CASSLTPEETQYF

v_call: TRBV7-8
cdr3_aa: CASSGEGLADTQYF

v_call: TRBV29-1
cdr3_aa: CSVLTSGETQYF

v_call: TRBV12-5
cdr3_aa: CASGLGGGTIRTEAFF

v_call: TRBV4-2
cdr3_aa: CASSLRTGGIYEQYF

v_call: TRBV7-9
cdr3_aa: CASSLVQGQNTEAFF

v_call: TRBV12-3/TRBV12-4
cdr3_aa: CASTNLRETKYF

v_call: TRBV12-3/TRBV12-4
cdr3_aa: CASSSSDHYPPYEQYF

v_call: TRBV5-1
cdr3_aa: CASSLAGGQPQHF

v_call: TRBV5-1
cdr3_aa: CASSGVGVIGYTF

v_call: TRBV9
cdr3_aa: CASSYQTSPLYEQYF

v_call: TRBV7-8
cdr3_aa: CASSEGLAGGKETQYF

v_call: TRBV7-3
cdr3_aa: CASSLAHGTTEAFF

v_call: TRBV29-1
cdr3_aa: CSVLYREQYF

v_call: TRBV19
cdr3_aa: CASSKFVSGGYEQYF

v_call: TRBV7-9
cdr3_aa: CASSSSYWGDGYTF

v_call: TRBV18
cdr3_aa: CASSPPGGANVLTF

v_call: TRBV4-2
cdr3_aa: CASSQEREHEQYF

v_call: TRBV4-2
cdr3_aa: CASSQVGGGGYTF

v_call: TRBV3-1
cdr3_aa: CASSQDTAASSYEQYF

v_call: TRBV5-1
cdr3_aa: CASSLGDRGVF

v_call: TRBV20-1
cdr3_aa: CSALAGPYNEQFF

v_call: TRBV15
cdr3_aa: CATSRDLQGAGNTIYF

v_call: TRBV12-3/TRBV12-4
cdr3_aa: CASRPNHHSGEQYF

v_call: TRBV24-1
cdr3_aa: CATSDLTSGNEQFF

v_call: TRBV30
cdr3_aa: CAWNPGQGHYGYTF

v_call: TRBV6-5
cdr3_aa: CASSYSGDRVYNEQFF

v_call: TRBV7-2
cdr3_aa: CASSSGQVLFGEQFF

v_call: TRBV27
cdr3_aa: CASNLIGAGSITEAFF

v_call: TRBV5-1
cdr3_aa: CASSVGPGNYGYTF

v_call: TRBV29-1
cdr3_aa: CSVEKRLLNTEAFF

v_call: TRBV11-1
cdr3_aa: CASSLDDKNTGELFF

v_call: TRBV15
cdr3_aa: CATSRVLGAAQPQHF